This is a list of T cell receptor beta chains from one sample in a study of PD-1 blockade in classical Hodgkin lymphoma. Generated by immunoSEQ multiplex PCR, the TCRdb table keeps only in-frame clones and is missing some. The repertoire holds around 17,000 clones, with 84% as singletons. The specimen sequenced was peripheral blood mononuclear cells (PBMCs). Receptor source: a human donor with classical Hodgkin lymphoma. CDR3s include the opening cysteine and the closing phenylalanine or tryptophan. The order of the fields is D gene, clone size, J gene, V gene, CDR3 protein, CDR3 DNA. The D gene is left open where the match is weak. Clone size is stated in some rows and not others, as once, few, many or a class when expanded.

NA,NA,TRBJ2-6,TRBV28,CASSSAGAAGANVLTF,TGTGCCAGCAGTTCCGCGGGGGCGGCTGGGGCCAACGTCCTGACTTTC
NA,NA,TRBJ1-2,TRBV19,CASSRADRYGYTF,TGTGCCAGTAGTAGGGCAGATCGCTATGGCTACACCTTC
NA,NA,TRBJ1-5,TRBV7-8,CASSLVQRNQPQHF,TGTGCCAGCAGCTTGGTGCAGCGCAATCAGCCCCAGCATTTT
NA,NA,TRBJ2-5,TRBV6-5,CASSYGPLRETQYF,TGTGCCAGCAGTTACGGGCCCCTACGGGAGACCCAGTACTTC
NA,NA,TRBJ2-7,TRBV5-1,CASSLDYEQYF,TGCGCCAGCAGCTTGGATTACGAGCAGTACTTC
NA,NA,TRBJ1-5,TRBV15,CATSSTIFEIQPQHF,TGTGCCACCAGCAGCACGATCTTCGAAATACAGCCCCAGCATTTT
NA,NA,TRBJ1-1,TRBV19,CASSLPTSDTEAFF,TGTGCCAGTAGCCTACCGACCAGCGACACTGAAGCTTTCTTT
NA,NA,TRBJ2-7,TRBV15,CATSRAVGYEQYF,TGTGCCACCAGCAGGGCGGTGGGCTACGAGCAGTACTTC
TRBD2,NA,TRBJ2-7,TRBV5-1,CASSPGLGAYEQYF,TGCGCCAGCAGCCCGGGACTAGGAGCTTACGAGCAGTACTTC
TRBD1,NA,TRBJ2-5,TRBV5-1,CASSFDRVRETQYF,TGCGCCAGCAGCTTCGACAGGGTCCGGGAGACCCAGTACTTC
NA,NA,TRBJ1-2,TRBV19,CASSIFAEPYYGYTF,TGTGCCAGTAGTATTTTCGCAGAGCCTTACTATGGCTACACCTTC
NA,NA,TRBJ1-2,TRBV5-1,CASSQAQANYGYTF,TGCGCCAGCAGCCAGGCACAGGCTAACTATGGCTACACCTTC
NA,NA,TRBJ2-3,TRBV2,CAYKGGLTSTDTQYF,TGTGCGTATAAGGGCGGGCTTACTAGCACAGATACGCAGTATTTT
NA,NA,TRBJ2-1,TRBV14,CASSPNKSPNEQFF,TGTGCCAGCAGCCCAAACAAGTCCCCCAATGAGCAGTTCTTC
NA,once,TRBJ1-4,TRBV10-1,CASSEGATEKLFF,TGCGCCAGCAGTGAGGGGGCCACGGAAAAACTGTTTTTT
NA,NA,TRBJ1-2,TRBV28,CASSFAEANYGYTF,TGTGCCAGCAGTTTTGCAGAGGCTAACTATGGCTACACCTTC
NA,NA,TRBJ1-3,TRBV5-1,CASSQSTDSGNTIYF,TGCGCCAGCAGCCAATCGACAGACTCTGGAAACACCATATATTTT
TRBD1,once,TRBJ1-1,TRBV28,CASRWTGLNTEAFF,TGTGCCAGCAGGTGGACAGGTCTCAACACTGAAGCTTTCTTT
TRBD2,NA,TRBJ2-7,TRBV14,CASSQDPAVAGLLAYEQYF,TGTGCCAGCAGCCAAGATCCGGCGGTAGCGGGACTTCTAGCCTACGAGCAGTACTTC
TRBD2,NA,TRBJ2-2,TRBV27,CASSFISGNGELFF,TGTGCCAGCAGTTTTATTAGCGGGAACGGGGAGCTGTTTTTT
NA,NA,TRBJ1-5,TRBV19,CASSTIANQPQHF,TGTGCCAGTAGTACCATCGCCAATCAGCCCCAGCATTTT
TRBD1,NA,TRBJ2-7,TRBV11-2,CASSLGFRGQVIRSEQYF,TGTGCCAGCAGCTTAGGTTTCAGGGGACAGGTTATTCGCTCCGAGCAGTACTTC
TRBD1,NA,TRBJ1-2,TRBV28,CASSFPDRGNYGYTF,TGTGCCAGCAGTTTTCCGGACAGGGGAAACTATGGCTACACCTTC
NA,NA,TRBJ1-2,TRBV7-2,CASSLALRAGYTF,TGTGCCAGCAGCTTAGCCCTCAGGGCTGGCTACACCTTC
TRBD2,NA,TRBJ2-2,TRBV7-9,CASSLSALAGEAGELFF,TGTGCCAGCAGCTTGAGCGCACTAGCGGGAGAGGCCGGGGAGCTGTTTTTT
NA,NA,TRBJ2-5,TRBV7-6,CASSFQETQYF,TGTGCCAGCAGCTTTCAAGAGACCCAGTACTTC
NA,NA,TRBJ2-7,TRBV6-5,CASSYSGDIDEQYF,TGTGCCAGCAGTTACTCCGGGGACATCGACGAGCAGTACTTC
TRBD1,once,TRBJ2-7,TRBV28,CASRPNPGQGVNEQYF,TGTGCCAGCAGACCAAACCCGGGACAGGGGGTGAACGAGCAGTACTTC
NA,NA,TRBJ1-1,TRBV15,CATSRDIIDTEAFF,TGTGCCACCAGCAGAGATATCATAGACACTGAAGCTTTCTTT
NA,NA,TRBJ1-5,TRBV25-1,CASSEAGSHQPQHF,TGTGCCAGCAGTGAGGCAGGGTCGCATCAGCCCCAGCATTTT
TRBD1,few,TRBJ2-3,TRBV6-1,CASSPTGGVTDTQYF,TGTGCCAGCAGCCCAACAGGGGGTGTCACAGATACGCAGTATTTT
NA,few,TRBJ2-7,TRBV5-3,CARSWGLFTHEQYF,TGTGCCAGAAGCTGGGGCCTTTTTACCCACGAGCAGTACTTC
NA,NA,TRBJ2-2,TRBV5-1,CASSLVGTNTGELFF,TGCGCCAGCAGCTTGGTGGGGACCAACACCGGGGAGCTGTTTTTT
TRBD1,NA,TRBJ1-3,TRBV6-6,CASSPGDRVIYF,TGTGCCAGCAGCCCGGGGGACAGAGTCATATATTTT